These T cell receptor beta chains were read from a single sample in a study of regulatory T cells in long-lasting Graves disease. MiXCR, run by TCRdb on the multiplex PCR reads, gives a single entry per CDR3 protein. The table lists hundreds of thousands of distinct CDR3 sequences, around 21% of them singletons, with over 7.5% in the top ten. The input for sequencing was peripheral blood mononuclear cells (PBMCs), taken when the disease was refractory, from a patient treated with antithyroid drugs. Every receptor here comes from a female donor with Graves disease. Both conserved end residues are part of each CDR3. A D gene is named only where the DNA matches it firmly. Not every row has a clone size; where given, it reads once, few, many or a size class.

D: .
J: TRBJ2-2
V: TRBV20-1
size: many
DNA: TGCAGTGCTAGCTTGGACGCCGGGGAGCTGTTTTTT
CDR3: CSASLDAGELFF

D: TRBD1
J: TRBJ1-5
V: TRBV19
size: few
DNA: TGTGCCAGTAGGCGCCGGGACAGGGCCCATCAGCCCCAGCATTTT
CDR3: CASRRRDRAHQPQHF

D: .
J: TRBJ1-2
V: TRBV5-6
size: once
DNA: TGTGCCAGCAGCTTGCAGTCAGACTATGGCTACACCTTC
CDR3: CASSLQSDYGYTF

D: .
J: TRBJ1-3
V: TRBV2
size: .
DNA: TGTGCCAGCGCCCGGTTCTCTGGAAACACCATATATTTT
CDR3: CASARFSGNTIYF

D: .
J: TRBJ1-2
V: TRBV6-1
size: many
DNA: TGTGCCAGCACCCGGAGCGGGGAAGGGGCCTATGGCTACACCTTC
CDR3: CASTRSGEGAYGYTF

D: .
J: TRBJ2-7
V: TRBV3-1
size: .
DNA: TGTGCCAGCAGCCAAGATTGGTCCAACTACGAGCAGTACTTC
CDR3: CASSQDWSNYEQYF

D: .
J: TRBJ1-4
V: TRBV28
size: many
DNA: TGTGCCAGCAGTTTCGAAGGGAATGGTAGAGAAAAACTGTTTTTT
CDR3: CASSFEGNGREKLFF

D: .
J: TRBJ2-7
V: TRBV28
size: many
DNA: TGTGCCAGCAGCCTAGCCGGGAACCCCTACGAGCAGTACTTC
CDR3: CASSLAGNPYEQYF

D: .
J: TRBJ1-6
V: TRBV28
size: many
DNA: TGTGCCAGCAGGTTGAACTCCTATAATTCACCCCTCCACTTT
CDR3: CASRLNSYNSPLHF

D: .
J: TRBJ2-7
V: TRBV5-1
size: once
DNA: TGCGCCAGCAGCCGCACAGGGTTACGTGACGAGCAGTACTTC
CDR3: CASSRTGLRDEQYF